This T cell receptor beta chain was captured in a study of patients and donors after allogeneic stem cell transplantation. TCRdb called the RT-PCR reads again in MiXCR, with one record for every CDR3 protein. The table records around 170,000 distinct CDR3 sequences, about 24% of them present only once. Trimming took 4 bases from V and 4 from J, leaving 14 bases between them. Looked up from germline, CDR1 is SGHRS and CDR2 is YFSETQ. This CDR3 contains 15 residues. Specimen: blood, either unsorted or a sorted T cell fraction (not recorded which). This chain links TRBV5-1 with TRBJ2-2; D gene uncertain. The receptor's source is a human donor who was either an allogeneic HSCT recipient or a stem cell or donor lymphocyte infusion donor (not recorded which). It is not recorded whose cells these are; they may come from a transplant donor. CDR3 sequence: CASSLNHGLTGELFF. The CDR3 DNA follows: TGCGCCAGCAGCCTTAACCATGGGCTCACCGGGGAGCTGTTTTTT.